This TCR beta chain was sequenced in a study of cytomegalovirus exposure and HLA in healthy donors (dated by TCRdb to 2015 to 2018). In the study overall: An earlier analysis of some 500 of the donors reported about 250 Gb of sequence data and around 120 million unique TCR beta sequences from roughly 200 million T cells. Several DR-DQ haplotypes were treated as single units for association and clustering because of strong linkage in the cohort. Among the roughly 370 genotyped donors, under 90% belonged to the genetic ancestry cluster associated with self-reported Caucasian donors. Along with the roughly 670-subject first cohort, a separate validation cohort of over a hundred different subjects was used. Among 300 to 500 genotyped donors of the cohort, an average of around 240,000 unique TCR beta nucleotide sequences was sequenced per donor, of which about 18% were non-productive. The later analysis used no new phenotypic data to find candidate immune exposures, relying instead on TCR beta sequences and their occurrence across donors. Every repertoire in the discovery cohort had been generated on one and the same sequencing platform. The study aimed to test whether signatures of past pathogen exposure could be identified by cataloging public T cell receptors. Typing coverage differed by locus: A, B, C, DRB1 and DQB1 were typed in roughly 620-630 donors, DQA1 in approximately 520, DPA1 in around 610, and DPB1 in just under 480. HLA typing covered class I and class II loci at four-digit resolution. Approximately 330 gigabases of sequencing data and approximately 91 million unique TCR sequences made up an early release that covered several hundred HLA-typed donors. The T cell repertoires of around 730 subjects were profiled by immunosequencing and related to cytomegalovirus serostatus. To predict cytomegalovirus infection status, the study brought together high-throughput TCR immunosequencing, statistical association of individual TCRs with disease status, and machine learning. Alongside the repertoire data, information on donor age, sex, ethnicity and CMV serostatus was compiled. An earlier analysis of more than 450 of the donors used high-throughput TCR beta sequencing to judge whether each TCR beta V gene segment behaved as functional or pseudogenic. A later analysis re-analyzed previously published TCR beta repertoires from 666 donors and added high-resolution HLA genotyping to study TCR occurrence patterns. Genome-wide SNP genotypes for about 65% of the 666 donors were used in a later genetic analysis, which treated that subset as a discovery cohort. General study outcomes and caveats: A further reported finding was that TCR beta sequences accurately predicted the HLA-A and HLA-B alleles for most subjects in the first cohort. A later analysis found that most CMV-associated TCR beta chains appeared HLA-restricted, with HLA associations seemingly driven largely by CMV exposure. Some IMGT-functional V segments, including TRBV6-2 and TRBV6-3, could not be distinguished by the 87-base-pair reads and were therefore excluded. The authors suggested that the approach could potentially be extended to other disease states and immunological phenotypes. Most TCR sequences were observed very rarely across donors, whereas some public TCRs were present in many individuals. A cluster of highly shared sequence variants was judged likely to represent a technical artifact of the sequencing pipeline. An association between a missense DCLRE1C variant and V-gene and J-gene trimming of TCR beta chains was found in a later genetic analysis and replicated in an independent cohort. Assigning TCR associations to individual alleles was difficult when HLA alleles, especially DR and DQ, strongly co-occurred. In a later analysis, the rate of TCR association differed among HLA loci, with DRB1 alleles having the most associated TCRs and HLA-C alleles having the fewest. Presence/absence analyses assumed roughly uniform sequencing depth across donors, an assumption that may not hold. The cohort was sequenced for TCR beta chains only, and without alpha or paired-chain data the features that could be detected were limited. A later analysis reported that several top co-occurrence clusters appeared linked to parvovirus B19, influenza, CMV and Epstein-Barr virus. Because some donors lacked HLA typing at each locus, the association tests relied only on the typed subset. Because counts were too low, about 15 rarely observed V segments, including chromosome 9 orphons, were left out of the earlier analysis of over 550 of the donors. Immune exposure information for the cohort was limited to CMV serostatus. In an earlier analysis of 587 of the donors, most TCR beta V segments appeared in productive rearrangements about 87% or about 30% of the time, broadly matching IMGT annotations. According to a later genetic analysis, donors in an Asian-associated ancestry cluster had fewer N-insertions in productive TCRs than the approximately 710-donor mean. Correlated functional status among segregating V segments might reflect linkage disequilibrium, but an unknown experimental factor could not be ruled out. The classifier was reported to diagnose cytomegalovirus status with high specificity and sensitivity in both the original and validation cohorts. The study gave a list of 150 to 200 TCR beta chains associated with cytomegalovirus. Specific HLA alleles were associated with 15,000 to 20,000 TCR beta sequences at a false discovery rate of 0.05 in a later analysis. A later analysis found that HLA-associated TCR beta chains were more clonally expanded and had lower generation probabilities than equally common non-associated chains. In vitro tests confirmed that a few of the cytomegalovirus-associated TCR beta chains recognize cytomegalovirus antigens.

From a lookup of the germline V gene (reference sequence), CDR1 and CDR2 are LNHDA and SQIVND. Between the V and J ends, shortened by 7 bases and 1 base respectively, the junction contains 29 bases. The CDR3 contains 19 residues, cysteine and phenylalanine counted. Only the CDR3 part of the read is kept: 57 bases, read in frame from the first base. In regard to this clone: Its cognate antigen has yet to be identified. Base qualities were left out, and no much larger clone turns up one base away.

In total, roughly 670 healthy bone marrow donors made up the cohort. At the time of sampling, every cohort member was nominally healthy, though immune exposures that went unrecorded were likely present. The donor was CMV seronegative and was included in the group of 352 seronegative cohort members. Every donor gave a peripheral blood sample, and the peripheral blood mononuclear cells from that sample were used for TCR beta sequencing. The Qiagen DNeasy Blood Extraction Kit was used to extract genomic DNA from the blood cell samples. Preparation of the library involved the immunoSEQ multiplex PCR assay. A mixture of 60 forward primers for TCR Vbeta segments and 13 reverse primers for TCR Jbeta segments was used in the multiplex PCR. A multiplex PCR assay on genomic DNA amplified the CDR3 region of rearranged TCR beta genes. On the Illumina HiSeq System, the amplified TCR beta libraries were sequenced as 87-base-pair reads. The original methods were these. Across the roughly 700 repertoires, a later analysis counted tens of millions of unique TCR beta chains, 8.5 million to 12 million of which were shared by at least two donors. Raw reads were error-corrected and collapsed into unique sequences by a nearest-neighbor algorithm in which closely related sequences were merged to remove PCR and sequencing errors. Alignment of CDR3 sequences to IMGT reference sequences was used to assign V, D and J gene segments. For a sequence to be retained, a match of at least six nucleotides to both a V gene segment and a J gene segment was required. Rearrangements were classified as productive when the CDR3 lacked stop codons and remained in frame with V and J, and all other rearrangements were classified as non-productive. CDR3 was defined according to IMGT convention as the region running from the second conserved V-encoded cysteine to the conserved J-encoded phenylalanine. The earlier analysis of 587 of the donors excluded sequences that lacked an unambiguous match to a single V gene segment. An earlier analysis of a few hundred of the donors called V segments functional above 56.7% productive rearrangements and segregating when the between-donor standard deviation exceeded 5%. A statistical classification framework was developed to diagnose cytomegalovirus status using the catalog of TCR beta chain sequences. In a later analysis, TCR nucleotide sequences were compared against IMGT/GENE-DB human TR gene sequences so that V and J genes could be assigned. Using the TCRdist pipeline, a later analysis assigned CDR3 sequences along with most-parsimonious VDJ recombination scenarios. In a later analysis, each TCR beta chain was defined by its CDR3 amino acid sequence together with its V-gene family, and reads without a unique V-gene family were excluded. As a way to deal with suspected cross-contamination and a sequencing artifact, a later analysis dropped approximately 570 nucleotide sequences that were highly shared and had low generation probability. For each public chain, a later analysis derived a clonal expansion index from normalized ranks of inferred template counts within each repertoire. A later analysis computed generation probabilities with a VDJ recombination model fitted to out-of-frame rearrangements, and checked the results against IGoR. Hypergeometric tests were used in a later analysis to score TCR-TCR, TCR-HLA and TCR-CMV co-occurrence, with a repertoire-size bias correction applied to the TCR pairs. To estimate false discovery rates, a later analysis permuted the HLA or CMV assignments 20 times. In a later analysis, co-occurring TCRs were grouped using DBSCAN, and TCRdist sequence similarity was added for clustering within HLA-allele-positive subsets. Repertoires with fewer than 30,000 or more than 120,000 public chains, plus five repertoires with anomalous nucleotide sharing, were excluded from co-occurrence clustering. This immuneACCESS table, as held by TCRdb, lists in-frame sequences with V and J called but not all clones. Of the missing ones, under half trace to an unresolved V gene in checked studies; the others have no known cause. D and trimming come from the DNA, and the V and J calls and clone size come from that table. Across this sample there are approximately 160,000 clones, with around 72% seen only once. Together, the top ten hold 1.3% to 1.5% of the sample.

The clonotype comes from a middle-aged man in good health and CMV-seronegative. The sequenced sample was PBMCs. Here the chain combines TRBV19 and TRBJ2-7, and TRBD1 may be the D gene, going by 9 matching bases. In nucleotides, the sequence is TGTGCCAGTACATCGCCGGGGACAGGGAAGGCTAGCGGGTCCTACGAGCAGTACTTC. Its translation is CASTSPGTGKASGSYEQYF.